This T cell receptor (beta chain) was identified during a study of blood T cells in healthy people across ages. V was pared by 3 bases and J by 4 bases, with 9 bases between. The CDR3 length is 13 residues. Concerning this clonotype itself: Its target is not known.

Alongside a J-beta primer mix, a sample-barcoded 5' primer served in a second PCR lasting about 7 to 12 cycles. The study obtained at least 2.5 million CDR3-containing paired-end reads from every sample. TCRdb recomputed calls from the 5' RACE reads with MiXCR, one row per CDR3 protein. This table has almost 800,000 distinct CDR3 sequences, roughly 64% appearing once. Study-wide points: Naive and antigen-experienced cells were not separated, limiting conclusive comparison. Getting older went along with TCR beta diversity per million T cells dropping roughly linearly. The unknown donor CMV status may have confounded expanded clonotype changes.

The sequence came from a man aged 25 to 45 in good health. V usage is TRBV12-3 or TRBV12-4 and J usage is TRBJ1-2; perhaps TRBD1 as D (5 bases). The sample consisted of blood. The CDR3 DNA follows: TGTGCCAGCAGTTTGGGGCCGGTCTATGGCTACACCTTC. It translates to CASSLGPVYGYTF.